Each of the 29 T cell receptor beta chains below was sequenced from the same sample in a study of PD-1 blockade in classical Hodgkin lymphoma. Data came from immunoSEQ multiplex PCR; TCRdb stores just in-frame clones and leaves some out. This sample has 19,000 or so clones, with 85% found just once. Time point meaning: cycle 4 day 1 (C4D1), after less than 7 weeks of nivolumab. Relapse was seen in all patients after autologous stem cell transplantation, and brentuximab vedotin exposure was variable. The sample in question was peripheral blood mononuclear cells (PBMCs), obtained before the fourth cycle of nivolumab. The receptors originated from a human donor with classical Hodgkin lymphoma.

V is TRBV5-1 and J is TRBJ2-5, with 8 bases fitting TRBD1. The V gene end was trimmed by 4 bases and the J gene end by 5 bases; junction bases not matched to a gene: 10. The CDR3 runs 15 residues. Germline V gene data show CDR1 as SGHRS and CDR2 as YFSETQ. The DNA for the CDR3 is TGCGCCAGCAGCCCAGATCAGGGGGCTTGGGAGACCCAGTACTTC. Residues: CASSPDQGAWETQYF.

The gene calls are TRBV21-1 and TRBJ1-2. TRBV21-1 is an annotated pseudogene. CDR3 length: 18 amino acids. The CDR3 sequence is CASSRRRSWRVTNYGYTF. DNA of the CDR3: TGTGCCAGCAGCCGGCGCAGGTCGTGGAGGGTGACTAACTATGGCTACACCTTC.

The chain employs TRBV10-3 and TRBJ2-6, with 8 bases fitting TRBD1. V was pared by 2 bases and J by 0 bases, with 3 bases of the junction left unmatched. Germline assignment: CDR1 ENHRY and CDR2 SYGVKD. The CDR3 length is 17 residues. CDR3 region: CAISEGQGHSGANVLTF. Written as DNA, the CDR3 is TGTGCCATCAGTGAGGGACAGGGCCACTCTGGGGCCAACGTCCTGACTTTC.

The chain uses TRBV30 and TRBJ1-1, with unresolved D. Trimming removed 0 bases from V and 1 base from J, with 6 bases in between. Looked up from germline, CDR1 is GTSNPN and CDR2 is SVGIG (reference sequence). This CDR3 is built from 13 residues. The CDR3 loop is CAWSVLGNTEAFF. As DNA, the CDR3 is TGTGCCTGGAGTGTATTAGGGAACACTGAAGCTTTCTTT.

V gene TRBV7-6 combines with J gene TRBJ2-2; TRBD1 or TRBD2 may be the D gene (5 bases each). The CDR3 spans 15 residues. Germline-derived CDR1 and CDR2 are SGHVS and FNYEAQ. V dropped 5 bases and J dropped 4 bases, with 14 bases sitting between them. CDR3 sequence reads: CASSTGRGVTGELFF. The DNA of the CDR3 is TGTGCCAGCAGCACCGGGCGAGGGGTCACCGGGGAGCTGTTTTTT.

This sequence joins TRBV10-3 and TRBJ2-1, with 8 bases lining up with TRBD1. The V gene's germline CDR1 is ENHRY and CDR2 SYGVKD. The CDR3 length is 16 residues. The V and J ends lost 0 bases and 4 bases, in that order; junction bases with no gene match: 5. The CDR3 sequence: CAISESGQGAYNEQFF. The DNA for the CDR3 is TGTGCCATCAGTGAGTCGGGGCAGGGGGCTTACAATGAGCAGTTCTTC.

The gene calls are TRBV7-6 and TRBJ2-2, with TRBD2 as a possible D gene (6 bases). The CDR3 is made up of 15 amino acids. V was shortened by 5 bases and J by 1 base, with 11 bases between the two germline ends. Germline values: CDR1 SGHVS, CDR2 FNYEAQ. CDR3 DNA: TGTGCCAGCAGCACGCGACTAGTGAACACCGGGGAGCTGTTTTTT. Its protein is CASSTRLVNTGELFF.

The V call is TRBV18, the J call TRBJ2-1; 8 nucleotides line up with TRBD2. Looked up from germline, CDR1 is KGHSH and CDR2 is LQKENI. CDR3 length: 16 amino acids. The V segment lost 1 base and the J segment 7 bases; nucleotides outside the gene matches: 9. The chain's CDR3 is CASSPLPSRGGNEQFF. The CDR3 coding sequence is TGTGCCAGCTCACCACTGCCCAGCCGGGGGGGGAATGAGCAGTTCTTC.

This chain uses TRBV27 with TRBJ1-4; D remains ambiguous. Germline CDR1 MNHEY, CDR2 SMNVEV (reference sequence). This CDR3 comprises 15 residues. V lost 6 bases to trimming and J lost 8 bases, with 19 bases between them. CDR3 in DNA: TGTGCCAGCAGCACTACTCCAACTCTCGGGGAAAAACTGTTTTTT. Amino acid sequence: CASSTTPTLGEKLFF.

The chain carries TRBV5-4 and TRBJ2-7; no clear D. Germline CDR1 reads SGHNT; CDR2 reads YYREEE (reference sequence). The CDR3 runs 15 residues. V gave up 0 bases and J gave up 0 bases, with 10 bases separating them. The CDR3 loop reads CASSLDLGSSYEQYF. In DNA form, the CDR3 reads TGTGCCAGCAGCTTGGATTTGGGTAGCTCCTACGAGCAGTACTTC. The complete variable domain, with remaining parts taken from reference TRBV5-4 and TRBJ2-7, reads ETGVTQSPTHLIKTRGQQVTLRCSSQSGHNTVSWYQQALGQGPQFIFQYYREEENGRGNFPPRFSGLQFPNYSSELNVNALELDDSALYLCASSLDLGSSYEQYFGPGTRLTVT.

The count of this clone is one. The chain uses TRBV28 and TRBJ2-3; 8 nucleotides align to TRBD1. Per germline, CDR1 MDHEN and CDR2 SYDVKM. The CDR3 loop spans 17 amino acids. V shed 2 bases and J 2 bases; nucleotides not matched to a gene: 9. CDR3 in amino acids: CASSLLTGALLTDTQYF. The CDR3 coding sequence is TGTGCCAGCAGTTTACTGACAGGGGCCCTTCTCACAGATACGCAGTATTTT.

By its share, this clone is large. This chain links TRBV9 with TRBJ1-4; D is unclear. Germline-derived CDR1 and CDR2 are SGDLS and YYNGEE. Trimming took 3 bases from V and 3 from J, leaving 12 bases between them. CDR3 size: 15 residues. For the CDR3, the DNA is TGTGCCAGCAGCGCGCTTCGTCCGGCTAATGAAAAACTGTTTTTT. Amino acid sequence: CASSALRPANEKLFF.

The V and J genes are TRBV5-4 and TRBJ2-1; D not certain. CDR3 size: 16 residues. Germline CDR1 reads SGHNT; CDR2 reads YYREEE (reference sequence). Trimming removed 2 bases from V and 0 bases from J, with 12 bases in between. The CDR3 DNA is TGTGCCAGCAGCTTCTTGGCGGCAAGCTCCTACAATGAGCAGTTCTTC. It translates to CASSFLAASSYNEQFF.

CDR3 in DNA: TGTGCCAGCTCACCGAGGAATACAGATACGCAGTATTTT. Translated: CASSPRNTDTQYF. This chain joins TRBV18 and TRBJ2-3; D ambiguous. Germline V gene sequence: CDR1 KGHSH, CDR2 LQKENI. Deletions cut 3 bases from V and 3 bases from J, with 7 bases between. There are 13 residues in the CDR3.

This rearrangement joins TRBV28 to TRBJ2-7, with 7 bases fitting TRBD2. Looked up from germline, CDR1 is MDHEN and CDR2 is SYDVKM. The CDR3 is 14 amino acids. With V trimmed by 1 base and J by 7 bases, 7 bases remained unmatched. CDR3: CASSLLAGALEQYF. CDR3 in DNA: TGTGCCAGCAGTTTATTGGCGGGAGCCCTGGAGCAGTACTTC.

The gene calls are TRBV7-8 and TRBJ2-1, with TRBD2 identical over 16 bases. This CDR3 contains 18 residues. The germline CDR1 and CDR2 sequences are SGHVS and FQNEAQ. Losses at the gene ends were 5 bases for V and 3 bases for J; bases not matched to a gene: 7. The CDR3 DNA reads TGTGCCAGCAGCCAGGGACTAGCGGGGGGGAACCTCTACAATGAGCAGTTCTTC. Its translation is CASSQGLAGGNLYNEQFF. Full variable domain (outside the CDR3, taken from reference TRBV7-8 and TRBJ2-1): GAGVSQSPRYKVAKRGQDVALRCDPISGHVSLFWYQQALGQGPEFLTYFQNEAQLDKSGLPSDRFFAERPEGSVSTLKIQRTQQEDSAVYLCASSQGLAGGNLYNEQFFGPGTRLTVL.

The genes are TRBV10-3 and TRBJ2-1; TRBD1 matches 9 bases. The CDR3 runs to 16 residues. After removal of 4 bases from V and 4 bases from J, the junction contained 8 bases not matched to a gene. Germline loops: CDR1 ENHRY, CDR2 SYGVKD. The CDR3 DNA is TGTGCCATCAGTGCCGGACAGGGGATGGGATACAATGAGCAGTTCTTC. Protein sequence: CAISAGQGMGYNEQFF.

In its sample, this clone was seen once. As DNA, the CDR3 is TGTGCCAGCAGAGCGTGGGGTAATGAGCAGTTCTTC. Protein product: CASRAWGNEQFF. The V and J genes are TRBV2 and TRBJ2-1; D uncertain. Germline CDR1 SNHLY, CDR2 FYNNEI. Trimming took 6 bases from V and 7 from J, leaving 10 bases between them. The CDR3 sequence is 12 residues long.

The chain is built from TRBV18 and TRBJ1-2, with D uncertain. V was cut by 3 bases and J by 7 bases, with 12 bases left in between. The germline V gene encodes CDR1 KGHSH and CDR2 LQKENI. The length of the CDR3 is 13 residues. Written as DNA, the CDR3 is TGTGCCAGCTCACCCTTCCGGGATACTGGCTACACCTTC. Translation: CASSPFRDTGYTF. Full variable domain (rest looked up from reference TRBV18 and TRBJ1-2): NAGVMQNPRHLVRRRGQEARLRCSPMKGHSHVYWYRQLPEEGLKFMVYLQKENIIDESGMPKERFSAEFPKEGPSILRIQQVVRGDSAAYFCASSPFRDTGYTFGSGTRLTVV.

This clone was seen a single time. The chain has TRBV9 and TRBJ2-7, with TRBD1 identical over 9 bases. The germline gives CDR1 SGDLS, CDR2 YYNGEE. The CDR3 consists of 16 residues. Trimming at V came to 4 bases and at J to 5 bases, leaving 13 bases not matched to a gene. The CDR3 nucleotides read TGTGCCAGCAGCTGGAGAGGAGGGACAGGGAGCGACGAGCAGTACTTC. Encoded protein: CASSWRGGTGSDEQYF.

The chain recombines TRBV4-3 with TRBJ2-3, with TRBD2 identical over 12 bases. This CDR3 is built from 17 residues. The germline V gene has CDR1 LGHNA and CDR2 YSLEER. The V segment lost 1 base and the J segment 6 bases; nucleotides outside the gene matches: 8. The CDR3 region is CASSQGPSGGASDTQYF. The CDR3 region has the DNA TGCGCCAGCAGCCAAGGCCCTAGCGGGGGGGCGAGTGATACGCAGTATTTT.

The chain has TRBV4-3 and TRBJ2-2; no definite D call. Trimming left V 0 bases short and J 4 bases short, with 15 bases between. Germline assignment: CDR1 LGHNA and CDR2 YSLEER. The CDR3 length is 17 residues. The CDR3 bases are TGCGCCAGCAGCCAAGACTGGTACGAGATTGGCACCGGGGAGCTGTTTTTT. Translated, it gives CASSQDWYEIGTGELFF.

The gene calls are TRBV5-4 and TRBJ1-2, with D possibly being TRBD1 (5 bases). The CDR3 runs to 15 residues. Trimming left V 4 bases short and J 8 bases short, with 21 bases between. Looked up from germline, CDR1 is SGHNT and CDR2 is YYREEE (reference sequence). The CDR3, as DNA: TGTGCCAGCAGCCACACCGTGGGGATGTGGGGCGGCTACACCTTC. It yields the protein CASSHTVGMWGGYTF.

The chain joins TRBV6-1 to TRBJ2-7, with 11 bases identical to TRBD2. The V and J ends lost 3 bases and 0 bases, in that order; junction bases with no gene match: 7. This CDR3 is 17 amino acids long. The V gene's germline CDR1 is MNHNS and CDR2 SASEGT. In DNA, the CDR3 is TGTGCCAGCAGTGATGCGCTAGCGGGGGGAGGCTCCTACGAGCAGTACTTC. This sequence encodes CASSDALAGGGSYEQYF.

The V gene is TRBV5-1, the J gene TRBJ2-7, with a possible D match to TRBD2 (6 bases). Germline loops: CDR1 SGHRS, CDR2 YFSETQ. There are 15 residues in the CDR3. Deletions cut 3 bases from V and 7 bases from J, with 20 bases between. CDR3: CASSSTSTEGREQYF. The CDR3 DNA sequence: TGCGCCAGCAGCTCTACTAGCACCGAGGGGAGGGAGCAGTACTTC.

In regard to this clone: Other DNA sequences within the sample encode an identical CDR3. For the CDR3, the DNA is TGTGCCAGCAGCTCACAAGAGACCCAGTACTTC. Translating it yields CASSSQETQYF. The chain joins TRBV11-2 to TRBJ2-5; unclear D gene. The CDR3 has 11 amino acids. The ends were cut back, 4 bases at V and 2 bases at J, with 2 bases in the middle. Germline V gene lookup returns CDR1 SGHAT and CDR2 FQNNGV. Full variable domain (rest looked up from reference TRBV11-2 and TRBJ2-5): EAGVAQSPRYKIIEKRQSVAFWCNPISGHATLYWYQQILGQGPKLLIQFQNNGVVDDSQLPKDRFSAERLKGVDSTLKIQPAKLEDSAVYLCASSSQETQYFGPGTRLLVL.

The J gene is TRBJ2-1, the V gene TRBV5-4, with 9 positions matching TRBD1. CDR1 and CDR2 (germline): SGHNT, YYREEE (reference sequence). This CDR3 has 16 amino acids. Trimming removed 4 bases from V and 6 bases from J; junction bases left unmatched: 11. As DNA, the CDR3 is TGTGCCAGCAGCCTGGGACAGGGCCTGGTGGGCAATGAGCAGTTCTTC. It is translated as CASSLGQGLVGNEQFF.

V is TRBV27 and J is TRBJ1-6; D gene ambiguous. This CDR3 contains 13 residues. Trimming left V 6 bases short and J 0 bases short, with 3 bases between. The V gene's germline CDR1 is MNHEY and CDR2 SMNVEV (reference sequence). CDR3 region: CASSFSYNSPLHF. For the CDR3, the DNA is TGTGCCAGCAGCTTCTCCTATAATTCACCCCTCCACTTT.

The CDR3 bases are TGTGCCAGTAGTATACGGACAGTGCTTAGCTCCTACAATGAGCAGTTCTTC. Amino acid sequence: CASSIRTVLSSYNEQFF. V and J are TRBV19 and TRBJ2-1; D is perhaps TRBD1 (6 bases). Trimming pared 2 bases from V and 0 bases from J, leaving 14 bases between. The CDR3 contains 17 residues. Per the germline V gene, CDR1 is LNHDA and CDR2 is SQIVND (reference sequence).